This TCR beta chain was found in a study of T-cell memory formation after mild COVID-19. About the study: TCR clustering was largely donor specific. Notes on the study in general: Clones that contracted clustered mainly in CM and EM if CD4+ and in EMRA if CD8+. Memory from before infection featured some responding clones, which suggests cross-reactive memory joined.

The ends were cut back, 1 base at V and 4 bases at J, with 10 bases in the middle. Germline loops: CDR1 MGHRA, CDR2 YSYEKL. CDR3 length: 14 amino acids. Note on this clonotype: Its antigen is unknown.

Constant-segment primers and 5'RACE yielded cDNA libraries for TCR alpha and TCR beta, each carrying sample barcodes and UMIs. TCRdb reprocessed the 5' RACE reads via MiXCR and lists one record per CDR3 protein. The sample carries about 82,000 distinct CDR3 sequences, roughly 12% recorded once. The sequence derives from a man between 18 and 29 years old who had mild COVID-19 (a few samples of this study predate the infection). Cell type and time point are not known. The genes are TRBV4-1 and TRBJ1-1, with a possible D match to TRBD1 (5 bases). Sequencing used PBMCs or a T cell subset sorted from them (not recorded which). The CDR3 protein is CASSQAAGRTEAFF. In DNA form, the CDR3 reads TGCGCCAGCAGCCAAGCGGCAGGGCGCACTGAAGCTTTCTTT.